This T cell receptor beta chain was captured by sequencing in a study of technical replicates of blood from a few donors. The CDR3 is 12 amino acids. CDR1 is SGHRS and CDR2 is YFSETQ in the germline V gene. Trimming removed 7 bases at V and 6 bases at J, with 10 bases between. TCRdb's table, derived via immunoSEQ multiplex PCR, lists solely in-frame clones and lacks some. The table records tens of thousands of clones, almost 96% of them present only once. The V call is TRBV5-1, the J call TRBJ1-4; no clear D. Sequencing was carried out using T cells isolated from PBMCs. This clonotype was sampled from a human donor in good health. The CDR3 DNA reads as TGCGCCAGCCGCTCCCATGATGAAAAACTGTTTTTT. Encoded protein: CASRSHDEKLFF.